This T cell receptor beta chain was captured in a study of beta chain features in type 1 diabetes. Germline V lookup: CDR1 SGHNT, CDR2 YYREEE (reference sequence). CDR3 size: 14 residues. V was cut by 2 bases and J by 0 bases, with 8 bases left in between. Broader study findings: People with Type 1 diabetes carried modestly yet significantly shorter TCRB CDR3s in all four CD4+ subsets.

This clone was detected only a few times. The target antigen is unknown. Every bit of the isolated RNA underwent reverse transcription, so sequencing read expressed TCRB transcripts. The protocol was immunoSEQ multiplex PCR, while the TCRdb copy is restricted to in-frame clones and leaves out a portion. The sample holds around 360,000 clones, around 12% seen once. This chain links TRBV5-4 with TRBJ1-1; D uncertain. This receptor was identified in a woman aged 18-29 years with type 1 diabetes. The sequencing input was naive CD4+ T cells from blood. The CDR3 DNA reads TGTGCCAGCAGCTTACCAAAGCTGAACACTGAAGCTTTCTTT. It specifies CASSLPKLNTEAFF.